The 7 T cell receptor beta chains presented below share a single source sample, sequenced in a study of cytomegalovirus exposure and HLA in healthy donors. The PCR had 60 Vbeta and 13 Jbeta primers. Method: immunoSEQ multiplex PCR; TCRdb's copy keeps in-frame clones and lacks some. Here the sample spans about 86,000 clones, approximately 74% being singletons. Sequenced input: PBMCs. The receptors derive from a woman aged 45-65 years in good health and CMV-seropositive.

The J gene is TRBJ2-5, the V gene TRBV2; possible D gene TRBD1, 6 bases. The V and J ends lost 3 bases and 9 bases respectively, with 20 bases between them. CDR1 SNHLY and CDR2 FYNNEI come from the germline V gene. This CDR3 contains 15 residues. The CDR3, as DNA: TGTGCCAGCAGTGATGTCATCCCGCCCGCAGGGGCCCAGTACTTC. Encoded protein: CASSDVIPPAGAQYF. Supplemented by reference TRBV2 and TRBJ2-5, the full variable domain reads EPEVTQTPSHQVTQMGQEVILRCVPISNHLYFYWYRQILGQKVEFLVSFYNNEISEKSEIFDDQFSVERPDGSNFTLKIRSTKLEDSAMYFCASSDVIPPAGAQYFGPGTRLLVL.

The CDR3 loop reads CASSLFGRGQETQYF. The CDR3 DNA is TGTGCCAGCAGTTTATTCGGGAGGGGTCAAGAGACCCAGTACTTC. The chain uses TRBV28 and TRBJ2-5; 8 positions agree with TRBD2. The CDR3 loop spans 15 amino acids. The ends lost 1 base at V and 2 bases at J; junction bases unmatched: 3. CDR1 and CDR2 (germline): MDHEN, SYDVKM. Together with reference TRBV28 and TRBJ2-5, the CDR3 gives the full variable domain: DVKVTQSSRYLVKRTGEKVFLECVQDMDHENMFWYRQDPGLGLRLIYFSYDVKMKEKGDIPEGYSVSREKKERFSLILESASTNQTSMYLCASSLFGRGQETQYFGPGTRLLVL.

J is TRBJ1-4 and V is TRBV9, with 8 bases identical to TRBD1. CDR1 is SGDLS, CDR2 YYNGEE, per germline. CDR3 length: 17 residues. V lost 3 bases and J lost 4; bases outside the gene matches: 11. CDR3 protein: CASSATGGATRNEKLFF. In DNA, the CDR3 is TGTGCCAGCAGCGCAACAGGGGGGGCAACTCGTAATGAAAAACTGTTTTTT.

The chain joins TRBV10-3 to TRBJ1-5; TRBD1 agrees at 8 bases. V lost 2 bases and J lost 5; bases outside the gene matches: 5. This CDR3 region has 15 residues. Germline V gene lookup returns CDR1 ENHRY and CDR2 SYGVKD. CDR3 DNA sequence: TGTGCCATCAGTGAGAACGACAGGGGATATCAGCCCCAGCATTTT. Residues: CAISENDRGYQPQHF.

This sequence joins TRBV4-1 and TRBJ2-5, with 9 bases matching TRBD2. V dropped 5 bases and J dropped 2; count of bases not matched to a gene: 9. This CDR3 spans 16 amino acids. Germline CDR1 reads MGHRA; CDR2 reads YSYEKL. The CDR3 sequence is CASSYGLARSQETQYF. DNA for the CDR3: TGCGCCAGCAGCTATGGACTAGCGAGGAGTCAAGAGACCCAGTACTTC.

This clone has only a few counts. The V call is TRBV5-6, the J call TRBJ1-1; 8 bases align to TRBD1. The CDR3 consists of 15 residues. V shed 3 bases and J 5 bases; nucleotides not matched to a gene: 9. Germline V gene sequence: CDR1 SGHDT, CDR2 YYEEEE. The chain's CDR3 is CASSYWNNRGTEAFF. CDR3 sequence (DNA): TGTGCCAGCAGCTATTGGAACAACAGGGGGACTGAAGCTTTCTTT.

V usage is TRBV19 and J usage is TRBJ2-5; possible D gene TRBD2, 5 bases. The germline V and J ends were trimmed by 5 bases and 7 bases, with 14 bases remaining between them. From germline, CDR1 is LNHDA and CDR2 SQIVND (reference sequence). This CDR3 contains 13 residues. Here the CDR3 DNA reads TGTGCCAGTAGTCCCCAACCGGACTCGACCCAGTACTTC. Translation: CASSPQPDSTQYF.